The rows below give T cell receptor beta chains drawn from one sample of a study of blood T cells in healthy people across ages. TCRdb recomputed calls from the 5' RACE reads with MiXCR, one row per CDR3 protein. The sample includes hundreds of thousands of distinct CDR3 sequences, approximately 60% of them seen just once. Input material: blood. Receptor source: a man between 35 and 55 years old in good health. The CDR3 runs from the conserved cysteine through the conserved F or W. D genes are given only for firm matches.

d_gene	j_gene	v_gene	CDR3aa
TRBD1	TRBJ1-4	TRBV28	CASSLRGLGTNEKLFF
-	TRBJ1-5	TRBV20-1	CSASGGYNQPQHF
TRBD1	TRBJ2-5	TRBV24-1	CATSDSLDRRIEIQYF
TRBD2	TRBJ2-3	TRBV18	CASSPSSGGTDTQYF
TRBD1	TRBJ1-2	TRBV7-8	CASSPRTGGDYGYTF
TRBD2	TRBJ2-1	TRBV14	CAGSQVAGGVQFF
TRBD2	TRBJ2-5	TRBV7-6	CASSARLAAVVPAQYF
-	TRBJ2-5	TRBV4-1	CASSLAGQYVTQYF
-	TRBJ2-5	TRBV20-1	CSAGAGGKETQYF
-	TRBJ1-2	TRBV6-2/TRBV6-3	CASRSGQRIKGYTF
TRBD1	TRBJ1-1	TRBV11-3	CASSSQQGKAFF
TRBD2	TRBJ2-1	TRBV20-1	CSAVAGLAVYNEQFF
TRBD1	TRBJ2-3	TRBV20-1	CSAGQGAGTDTQYF
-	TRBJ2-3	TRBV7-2	CASSLVKYTDTQYF
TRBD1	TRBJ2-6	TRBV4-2	CASSARDRGRSGANVLTF
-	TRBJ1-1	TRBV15	CATSRDGGMGLAEAFF
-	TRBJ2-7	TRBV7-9	CASSLADEQYF
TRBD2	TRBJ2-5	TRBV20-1	CTALAVQETQYF
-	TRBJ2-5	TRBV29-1	CSVRGGQETQYF
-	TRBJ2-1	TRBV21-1	CASSKFSVRGIFRSYNEQFF
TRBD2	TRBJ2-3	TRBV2	CASSEERGFTDTQYF
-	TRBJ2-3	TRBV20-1	CSAEAQEGGTQYF
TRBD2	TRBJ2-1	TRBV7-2	CASSLTASGGGCNEQFF
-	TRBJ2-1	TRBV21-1	CASSTSWGGRGIGEQFF